Presented here are 24 T cell receptor beta chains from one specimen sequenced in a study of beta chain features in type 1 diabetes (dated by TCRdb to the late 2010s). Libraries were constructed by the immunoSEQ multiplex PCR assay. The entire amount of isolated RNA was reverse transcribed using the High Capacity cDNA Reverse Transcription Kit, so the sequenced TCRB transcripts were expressed ones. TCRdb took over this immuneACCESS table, retaining in-frame rearrangements with V and J assigned. Such tables are incomplete; in checked studies, under half of the missing clones stem from an unresolved V gene, and the remainder is unexplained. Here the sample has approximately 150,000 clones; less than 9.5% occur a single time. Of the sample, under 2.5% falls within the top ten clones. The sequenced sample consisted of central memory CD4+ T cells from blood. The receptors were sampled from a woman aged 18-29 years in good health.

The chain is built from TRBV7-6 and TRBJ2-7; 9 bases are shared with TRBD1. J lost 7 bases, V lost 5 bases, and 12 bases had no gene match. The CDR3 is 15 amino acids. CDR1 and CDR2 (germline): SGHVS, FNYEAQ. The CDR3 DNA reads as TGTGCCAGCAGCACATACGGGACAGGGAGAGGGGAGCAGTACTTC. Its protein product is CASSTYGTGRGEQYF.

This clone was detected only a few times. CDR3 bases: TGCGCCAGCAGCCGAGACAGGGCCAAACTGTTTTTT. Its translation: CASSRDRAKLFF. The chain combines TRBV5-1 with TRBJ1-4; TRBD1 matches at 7 bases. Germline V gene lookup returns CDR1 SGHRS and CDR2 YFSETQ. V was pared by 4 bases and J by 11 bases, with 5 bases of the junction left unmatched. The CDR3 totals 12 residues.

This clone was seen more than once but under ten times. The chain carries TRBV10-3 and TRBJ2-1; 7 bases are a match to TRBD1. V dropped 10 bases and J dropped 1; count of bases not matched to a gene: 10. The CDR3 has 15 residues. CDR1 is ENHRY, CDR2 SYGVKD, per germline. CDR3 nucleotides: TGTGCCAGCAGCGTGACAGGGCAGTCCTACAATGAGCAGTTCTTC. It specifies CASSVTGQSYNEQFF.

V is TRBV7-2 and J is TRBJ2-7; a possible D gene is TRBD2 (6 bases). The CDR3 is 15 amino acids. Trimming removed 5 bases from V and 0 bases from J, with 14 bases in between. Germline V gene sequence: CDR1 SGHTA, CDR2 FQGNSA. The CDR3 protein is CASSARRGYSYEQYF. The CDR3 DNA follows: TGTGCCAGCAGCGCTAGGCGGGGCTACTCCTACGAGCAGTACTTC.

This clone was picked up a small number of times. The rearrangement links TRBV5-6 to TRBJ1-1, with a possible D match to TRBD1 (5 bases). Trimming shortened V by 4 bases and J by 7 bases, and 17 bases separated the two germline ends. The CDR3 length is 14 residues. The germline gives CDR1 SGHDT, CDR2 YYEEEE. The CDR3 DNA reads as TGTGCCAGCAGCCCAAGGGAGGGGCTCGGTGAAGCTTTCTTT. Amino acids: CASSPREGLGEAFF.

This clone was counted only a few times. The CDR3 loop is CASSVGPTGYEQYF. The DNA of the CDR3 is TGTGCCAGCAGCGTAGGGCCCACGGGCTACGAGCAGTACTTC. The gene calls are TRBV9 and TRBJ2-7, with no clear D. The CDR3 consists of 14 residues. Germline values: CDR1 SGDLS, CDR2 YYNGEE. The V end was cut by 0 bases, the J end by 3 bases, with 10 bases between.

V and J are TRBV28 and TRBJ1-2; 7 nucleotides agree with TRBD1. The CDR3 covers 17 residues. Germline CDR1 is MDHEN and CDR2 is SYDVKM. Trimming at V came to 5 bases and at J to 1 base, leaving 13 bases not matched to a gene. The CDR3 coding sequence is TGTGCCAGCAGTCGTACAGGGGAAGGTACTAGTAACTATGGCTACACCTTC. Translated, it gives CASSRTGEGTSNYGYTF.

This clone was counted a few times. The V gene is TRBV2, the J gene TRBJ2-1, with D perhaps matching TRBD2 (7 bases). The ends were cut back, 11 bases at V and 5 bases at J, with 22 bases in the middle. The CDR3 length is 15 residues. Germline V gene data show CDR1 as SNHLY and CDR2 as FYNNEI. The CDR3: CASQVGGGVHNEQFF. For the CDR3, the DNA is TGTGCCTCCCAGGTGGGGGGGGGCGTCCACAATGAGCAGTTCTTC. The full variable domain, completed using reference TRBV2 and TRBJ2-1, is EPEVTQTPSHQVTQMGQEVILRCVPISNHLYFYWYRQILGQKVEFLVSFYNNEISEKSEIFDDQFSVERPDGSNFTLKIRSTKLEDSAMYFCASQVGGGVHNEQFFGPGTRLTVL.

The chain employs TRBV5-1 and TRBJ2-1, with D possibly TRBD2 on 5 matching bases. Germline assignment: CDR1 SGHRS and CDR2 YFSETQ. The CDR3 has 15 residues. Trimming pared 0 bases from V and 5 bases from J, leaving 12 bases between. The CDR3 DNA is TGCGCCAGCAGCTTGGGGGCCGGGATACACAATGAGCAGTTCTTC. It encodes CASSLGAGIHNEQFF.

The CDR3 nucleotides read TGTGCCAGCAGATTTGACAGGAGGACTGAAGCTTTCTTT. It yields the protein CASRFDRRTEAFF. The chain couples TRBV6-5 to TRBJ1-1, with D possibly TRBD1 on 6 matching bases. Germline V gene data show CDR1 as MNHEY and CDR2 as SVGAGI. The germline V and J ends were trimmed by 6 bases and 5 bases, with 13 bases remaining between them. The CDR3 contains 13 residues.

The rearrangement links TRBV9 to TRBJ2-1; 7 positions agree with TRBD1. This CDR3 region has 17 residues. Trimming removed 3 bases from V and 9 bases from J; junction bases left unmatched: 18. CDR1 SGDLS and CDR2 YYNGEE come from the germline V gene. The CDR3 DNA reads as TGTGCCAGCAGCGGAGAAGTGGACAGGCGACCATACGGTGAGCAGTTCTTC. Its translation: CASSGEVDRRPYGEQFF.

This clone turned up a few times. This rearrangement joins TRBV30 to TRBJ2-7; TRBD2 is a possible D gene (6 bases). The V end was cut by 6 bases, the J end by 6 bases, with 18 bases between. Germline V lookup: CDR1 GTSNPN, CDR2 SVGIG (reference sequence). The CDR3 totals 13 residues. This CDR3 reads CACLSTTSLEQYF. The CDR3 DNA sequence: TGTGCCTGCCTAAGTACCACTAGCCTCGAGCAGTACTTC.

V gene TRBV5-4 combines with J gene TRBJ2-2; no definite D call. CDR1 is SGHNT, CDR2 YYREEE, per germline (reference sequence). The CDR3 loop spans 15 amino acids. V was pared by 3 bases and J by 4 bases, with 13 bases between. This CDR3 reads CASSSGHLGTGELFF. The CDR3 DNA reads TGTGCCAGCAGCTCAGGTCACCTCGGCACCGGGGAGCTGTTTTTT.

The chain uses TRBV29-1 and TRBJ2-3; D possibly corresponds to TRBD1 (6 bases). In germline, CDR1 is SQVTM, CDR2 ANQGSEA. Trimming pared 4 bases from V and 0 bases from J, leaving 11 bases between. The CDR3 sequence is 14 residues long. As DNA, the CDR3 is TGCAGCGTTGGTAGCAGGGGTAGCACAGATACGCAGTATTTT. Encoded protein: CSVGSRGSTDTQYF.

V and J are TRBV18 and TRBJ2-3; 9 positions agree with TRBD2. J was trimmed by 6 bases and V by 6 bases; bases with no gene match: 7. Germline assignment: CDR1 KGHSH and CDR2 LQKENI. This CDR3 has 14 residues. CDR3 DNA sequence: TGTGCCAGCTCCTTAGCGGGGGACCGGGATACGCAGTATTTT. Protein: CASSLAGDRDTQYF. Full variable domain (missing parts from reference TRBV18 and TRBJ2-3): NAGVMQNPRHLVRRRGQEARLRCSPMKGHSHVYWYRQLPEEGLKFMVYLQKENIIDESGMPKERFSAEFPKEGPSILRIQQVVRGDSAAYFCASSLAGDRDTQYFGPGTRLTVL.

The chain recombines TRBV18 with TRBJ2-1; D remains ambiguous. The V and J ends lost 1 base and 5 bases respectively, with 6 bases between them. The germline gives CDR1 KGHSH, CDR2 LQKENI. This CDR3 comprises 13 residues. CDR3 sequence: CASSPQADNEQFF. The CDR3 nucleotides read TGTGCCAGCTCACCACAAGCTGACAATGAGCAGTTCTTC.

CDR3 sequence: CASSLWTGREQYF. The CDR3 region has the DNA TGTGCCAGCAGCTTGTGGACAGGGCGCGAGCAGTACTTC. V gene TRBV5-5 combines with J gene TRBJ2-7; 8 positions match TRBD1. V trimming: 1 base; J trimming: 6 bases; junction bases outside the gene matches: 3. CDR3 length: 13 residues. Germline V CDR1 and CDR2: SGHKS, YYEKEE (reference sequence).

This clone was seen more than once but under ten times. The chain recombines TRBV18 with TRBJ2-7, with 7 bases that match TRBD1. The CDR3 loop spans 12 amino acids. CDR1 and CDR2 (germline): KGHSH, LQKENI. Trimming took 2 bases from V and 13 from J; bases not matched to a gene: 8. Here the CDR3 DNA reads TGTGCCAGCTCACCAGGGACAGCTCCGTTCTACTTC. Its protein product is CASSPGTAPFYF.

This clone was counted between two and nine times. J is TRBJ2-2 and V is TRBV25-1, with D tentatively TRBD1 (8 bases). V lost 4 bases to trimming and J lost 2 bases, with 17 bases between them. The CDR3 runs to 17 residues. Germline values: CDR1 MGHDK, CDR2 SYGVNS. CDR3 in DNA: TGTGCCAGCAGTGTTGACTACAGGGGGGGTAACACCGGGGAGCTGTTTTTT. Translated: CASSVDYRGGNTGELFF.

The DNA of the CDR3 is TGTGCCAGCAGTGTCCGTCCGAATGAAAAACTGTTTTTT. Protein: CASSVRPNEKLFF. This chain links TRBV6-4 with TRBJ1-4; D is ambiguous. The V gene's germline CDR1 is MRHNA and CDR2 SNTAGT. The CDR3 spans 13 residues. V was trimmed by 4 bases and J by 5 bases, leaving 8 bases between them.

This chain links TRBV7-2 with TRBJ2-7, with D unclear. The CDR3 consists of 14 residues. V gave up 7 bases and J gave up 5 bases, with 18 bases separating them. Germline CDR1 and CDR2: SGHTA and FQGNSA. The CDR3 bases are TGTGCCAGCACCTTTCCAGGAACTTCTCACGAGCAGTACTTC. Its translation: CASTFPGTSHEQYF.

A few counts support this clone. This rearrangement joins TRBV25-1 to TRBJ2-7, with TRBD1 matching over 8 bases. The CDR3 extends over 14 amino acids. The germline V gene has CDR1 MGHDK and CDR2 SYGVNS. The junction had 3 bases not matched to a gene; V was cut back by 4 bases and J by 1 base. In DNA form, the CDR3 reads TGTGCCAGCAGTGGCCGGACAGGGTCCTACGAGCAGTACTTC. Translation gives CASSGRTGSYEQYF.

V and J are TRBV30 and TRBJ2-1, with 8 bases that match TRBD2. After removal of 3 bases from V and 0 bases from J, the junction contained 16 bases not matched to a gene. The CDR3 extends over 19 amino acids. Germline CDR1 reads GTSNPN; CDR2 reads SVGIG (reference sequence). CDR3 in amino acids: CAWRHRLARVGTSYNEQFF. The CDR3 coding sequence is TGTGCCTGGAGACATAGACTAGCGAGAGTCGGGACCTCCTACAATGAGCAGTTCTTC.

This clone was observed a few times. The chain couples TRBV5-1 to TRBJ2-5, with 7 bases aligning to TRBD1. Germline CDR1 is SGHRS and CDR2 is YFSETQ. The CDR3 spans 15 residues. The trim removed 0 bases at V and 3 bases at J, leaving 5 bases unmatched. The CDR3 DNA is TGCGCCAGCAGCTTGGGGCCTACAGGGGAAGAGACCCAGTACTTC. Amino acids: CASSLGPTGEETQYF.